The sequence of this TCR beta chain was determined in a study of cytomegalovirus exposure and HLA in healthy donors. Across the whole study: An earlier analysis identified 95 million to 120 million unique TCR beta sequences in 150 million to 200 million T cells. Study results and limitations: Through in vitro validation, three CMV-associated chains were shown to be specific for CMV antigens. Later analysis showed most CMV-associated TCR beta chains appearing HLA-restricted. Reported results showed that the classifier diagnosed cytomegalovirus status with high specificity and sensitivity.

The primer mix had 60 Vbeta and 13 Jbeta primers. The assay was immunoSEQ multiplex PCR, and TCRdb's table has in-frame clones only and misses some. The table shows approximately 210,000 clones, with roughly 85% occurring only once. The J segment lost 14 bases and the V segment lost 2 bases, leaving 6 bases of the junction unmatched. In germline, CDR1 is MNHEY, CDR2 SVGAGI. CDR3 size: 13 residues. Of note for this clone: Its specificity is unknown.

The specimen sequenced was PBMCs. The sequence was collected from a male donor in good health and CMV-seronegative. The chain has TRBV6-5 and TRBJ1-6, with TRBD1 identical over 7 bases. In DNA, the CDR3 is TGTGCCAGCAGTTACGGACAGGCCCTCACCCTCCACTTT. It is translated as CASSYGQALTLHF.